The next 22 T cell receptor beta chains were all read from a single sample in a study of blood T cell repertoires in COVID-19. The repertoire was sequenced with immunoSEQ multiplex PCR; TCRdb's copy has only in-frame clones and lacks some. The sample carries 90,000 or so clones, roughly 80% recorded once. Source material: peripheral blood. The receptor source for this set is a man older than 75 with active or convalescent COVID-19.

The V and J genes are TRBV18 and TRBJ1-6, with 8 bases aligning to TRBD1. J was trimmed by 8 bases and V by 4 bases; bases with no gene match: 4. The CDR3 has 14 residues. Germline values: CDR1 KGHSH, CDR2 LQKENI. In DNA form, the CDR3 reads TGTGCCAGCTCACGAGACAGGGGTGATTCACCCCTCCACTTT. This sequence encodes CASSRDRGDSPLHF.

This clone was recorded at least ten times. The V and J genes are TRBV7-2 and TRBJ2-3; TRBD2 matches 11 bases. The V segment lost 3 bases and the J segment 5 bases; nucleotides outside the gene matches: 7. Germline lookup yields CDR1 SGHTA and CDR2 FQGNSA. The CDR3 runs to 16 residues. CDR3 region: CASSLNSGGAKDTQYF. The CDR3 nucleotides read TGTGCCAGCAGCTTGAATAGCGGGGGGGCGAAAGATACGCAGTATTTT.

The chain combines TRBV5-1 with TRBJ1-3, with a weak D call TRBD1 (5 bases). The CDR3 is 13 amino acids. CDR1 and CDR2 from the germline V gene are SGHRS and YFSETQ. V was pared by 0 bases and J by 9 bases, with 10 bases between. CDR3 nucleotide sequence: TGCGCCAGCAGCTTGGCACCCGGGGGCACCATATATTTT. Its protein is CASSLAPGGTIYF. The variable domain in full, completed from reference TRBV5-1 and TRBJ1-3, reads KAGVTQTPRYLIKTRGQQVTLSCSPISGHRSVSWYQQTPGQGLQFLFEYFSETQRNKGNFPGRFSGRQFSNSRSEMNVSTLELGDSALYLCASSLAPGGTIYFGEGSWLTVV.

The genes are TRBV5-4 and TRBJ1-2, with unresolved D. The germline V and J ends were trimmed by 3 bases and 5 bases, with 11 bases remaining between them. CDR3 length equals 13 residues. The germline CDR1 and CDR2 sequences are SGHNT and YYREEE (reference sequence). CDR3 protein: CASSSLGKYGYTF. CDR3 nucleotides: TGTGCCAGCAGCTCATTGGGCAAGTATGGCTACACCTTC.

This clone has just one count. The rearrangement links TRBV19 to TRBJ1-5; D is perhaps TRBD1 (6 bases). Trimming took off 7 bases at V and 3 bases at J, with 13 bases between the two ends. CDR1 and CDR2 from the germline V gene are LNHDA and SQIVND (reference sequence). The CDR3 length is 14 residues. In DNA form, the CDR3 reads TGTGCCAGTAATGCGAACAGGGACAATCAGCCCCAGCATTTT. Translation: CASNANRDNQPQHF.

The gene calls are TRBV10-3 and TRBJ1-6, with D maybe TRBD1 (5 bases). The CDR3 extends over 15 amino acids. Germline V gene data show CDR1 as ENHRY and CDR2 as SYGVKD. Trimming pared 2 bases from V and 6 bases from J, leaving 11 bases between. The CDR3 region has the DNA TGTGCCATCAGTGAGGCCGGGACTGCTAATTCACCCCTCCACTTT. Its protein is CAISEAGTANSPLHF.

The genes are TRBV10-3 and TRBJ1-1, with D uncertain. The CDR3 has 14 amino acids. CDR1 is ENHRY, CDR2 SYGVKD, per germline. V was pared by 2 bases and J by 1 base, with 8 bases between. The CDR3 nucleotides are TGTGCCATCAGTGAGGGGCGGGAGAACACTGAAGCTTTCTTT. It yields the protein CAISEGRENTEAFF.

This chain connects TRBV5-5 to TRBJ2-7; D is ambiguous. This CDR3 has 15 amino acids. Trimming removed 2 bases at V and 2 bases at J, with 14 bases between. Germline V CDR1 and CDR2: SGHKS, YYEKEE (reference sequence). The CDR3 coding sequence is TGTGCCAGCAGCTTAACGCCCGGCGGCACCTACGAGCAGTACTTC. Its translation is CASSLTPGGTYEQYF.

The V call is TRBV6-5, the J call TRBJ1-1, with D perhaps TRBD1 (5 bases). This CDR3 region has 15 residues. The germline gives CDR1 MNHEY, CDR2 SVGAGI. With 4 bases removed from V and 0 bases from J, the gap between germline ends came to 12 bases. In DNA form, the CDR3 reads TGTGCCAGCAGTTCACGGACACCACTGAACACTGAAGCTTTCTTT. Its translation: CASSSRTPLNTEAFF.

The count of this clone is one. The same CDR3 is also encoded by other DNA sequences in this sample. This chain uses TRBV20-1 with TRBJ1-1; D gene unclear. The CDR3 has 11 residues. CDR1 and CDR2 from the germline V gene are DFQATT and SNEGSKA (reference sequence). Trimming stripped 5 bases from V and 1 base from J, with 5 bases between. The CDR3 loop reads CSARGNTEAFF. The CDR3 DNA is TGCAGTGCTCGGGGGAACACTGAAGCTTTCTTT.

The chain joins TRBV18 to TRBJ1-1; D might be TRBD1 (6 bases). CDR1 is KGHSH, CDR2 LQKENI, per germline. V was pared by 6 bases and J by 0 bases, with 17 bases between. This CDR3 contains 16 residues. CDR3 DNA sequence: TGTGCCAGCTCCCCGGAGAAGAAGGGGGTGAACACTGAAGCTTTCTTT. It codes for CASSPEKKGVNTEAFF.

The V gene is TRBV19, the J gene TRBJ2-3; TRBD2 might be the D (6 bases). CDR3 length equals 15 residues. V gave up 3 bases and J gave up 5 bases, with 15 bases separating them. The germline CDR1 and CDR2 sequences are LNHDA and SQIVND (reference sequence). Here the CDR3 DNA reads TGTGCCAGTAGTATCTCCGCTCGCGGGATAGATACGCAGTATTTT. The encoded protein is CASSISARGIDTQYF.

A word on this clone: The junction differs from germline at one of its ends, possibly a read error. The V call is TRBV7-3, the J call TRBJ2-3; 13 nucleotides agree with TRBD2. Germline-derived CDR1 and CDR2 are SGHTA and FQGTGA. The CDR3 is 16 amino acids. CDR3: CASSLTSGGESDTQYF. Here the CDR3 DNA reads TGTGCCAGCAGCCTAACTAGCGGGGGGGAATCGGATACGCAGTATTTT.

The chain is built from TRBV5-1 and TRBJ2-1, with TRBD1 matching 7 bases. J lost 4 bases, V lost 3 bases, and 7 bases had no gene match. Germline loops: CDR1 SGHRS, CDR2 YFSETQ. The CDR3 covers 15 residues. The CDR3 is CASSSSGTAYNEQFF. CDR3 nucleotides: TGCGCCAGCAGCTCCTCCGGGACAGCATACAATGAGCAGTTCTTC.

The chain combines TRBV19 with TRBJ1-4; D possibly corresponds to TRBD1 (6 bases). This CDR3 spans 16 amino acids. Looked up from germline, CDR1 is LNHDA and CDR2 is SQIVND (reference sequence). Trimming pared 3 bases from V and 1 base from J, leaving 12 bases between. The CDR3 sequence: CASSMDPQGTNEKLFF. DNA of the CDR3: TGTGCCAGTAGTATGGATCCACAGGGAACTAATGAAAAACTGTTTTTT.

This clone was counted a few times. The chain employs TRBV4-3 and TRBJ1-1; 8 nucleotides match TRBD1. This CDR3 comprises 14 residues. The J segment lost 3 bases and the V segment lost 1 base, leaving 1 base of the junction unmatched. The germline gives CDR1 LGHNA, CDR2 YSLEER. The CDR3 is CASSQADRDTEAFF. In nucleotides, the CDR3 is TGCGCCAGCAGCCAAGCGGACAGGGACACTGAAGCTTTCTTT.

V and J are TRBV13 and TRBJ2-7, with D uncertain. Trimming left V 0 bases short and J 2 bases short, with 8 bases between. The V gene's germline CDR1 is PRHDT and CDR2 FYEKMQ (reference sequence). The CDR3 runs 14 residues. CDR3 sequence: CASSLGQATYEQYF. CDR3 DNA: TGTGCCAGCAGCTTAGGTCAGGCCACCTACGAGCAGTACTTC.

V gene TRBV5-1 combines with J gene TRBJ2-1, with TRBD1 matching over 9 bases. V lost 4 bases to trimming and J lost 4 bases; unmatched junction nucleotides: 6. The CDR3 is 15 residues long. CDR1 and CDR2 from the germline V gene are SGHRS and YFSETQ. This chain's CDR3 is CASSLQGASYNEQFF. The CDR3 DNA reads TGCGCCAGCAGCCTACAGGGGGCTTCTTACAATGAGCAGTTCTTC.

This clone was observed a single time. V is TRBV6-1 and J is TRBJ1-3; no reliable D call. This CDR3 has 15 residues. V lost 3 bases and J 0 bases, leaving 9 bases between the germline ends. Germline-derived CDR1 and CDR2 are MNHNS and SASEGT. CDR3: CASSDPGVSGNTIYF. The CDR3 DNA sequence: TGTGCCAGCAGTGACCCGGGAGTCTCTGGAAACACCATATATTTT.

The count of this clone is one. The J gene is TRBJ1-6, the V gene TRBV5-1, with 7 bases lining up with TRBD1. The length of the CDR3 is 14 residues. Germline assignment: CDR1 SGHRS and CDR2 YFSETQ. J lost 8 bases, V lost 3 bases, and 5 bases had no gene match. The CDR3 is CASSSGQPDSPLHF. CDR3 sequence (DNA): TGCGCCAGCAGCTCGGGACAGCCGGATTCACCCCTCCACTTT.

The V call is TRBV6-1, the J call TRBJ2-1; a weak D match, TRBD1 (6 bases). Trimming pared 3 bases from V and 9 bases from J, leaving 15 bases between. CDR3 length equals 14 residues. Germline CDR1 is MNHNS and CDR2 is SASEGT. The CDR3 is CASSDGAGESEQFF. CDR3 sequence (DNA): TGTGCCAGCAGTGATGGGGCAGGGGAAAGTGAGCAGTTCTTC.

The chain employs TRBV5-1 and TRBJ2-4; TRBD1 matches at 7 bases. CDR3 length equals 17 residues. The J segment lost 1 base and the V segment lost 3 bases, leaving 10 bases of the junction unmatched. CDR1 and CDR2 (germline): SGHRS, YFSETQ. The CDR3 region is CASSSPDRDGAKNIQYF. The DNA for the CDR3 is TGCGCCAGCAGCTCGCCAGACAGGGACGGTGCCAAAAACATTCAGTACTTC.